The rows below give T cell receptor beta chains drawn from one sample of a study of circulating and synovial CD4+ cells in juvenile arthritis. TCRdb's table, derived via immunoSEQ multiplex PCR, lists solely in-frame clones and lacks some. The sample has about 3,200 clones; approximately 81% are singletons. The sample taken for sequencing was CD4+ T cells from synovial fluid. The source is a human donor with juvenile idiopathic arthritis. Both conserved end residues are part of each CDR3. The D gene is left open where the match is weak.

V gene: TRBV5-6
J gene: TRBJ2-1
D gene: TRBD2
CDR3 DNA: TGTGCCAGCAGCATAGGGGAGCGGGAGGCCTATGAGCAGTTCTTC
CDR3 protein: CASSIGEREAYEQFF

V gene: TRBV4-2
J gene: TRBJ2-1
D gene: -
CDR3 DNA: TGTGCCAGCAGCGATACTTTAGCAGTCGCGTACAATGAGCAGTTCTTC
CDR3 protein: CASSDTLAVAYNEQFF

V gene: TRBV28
J gene: TRBJ2-6
D gene: -
CDR3 DNA: TGTGCCAGCAAGTGGTCGGGGAGCCCTAGCTCTGGGGCCAACGTCCTGACTTTC
CDR3 protein: CASKWSGSPSSGANVLTF

V gene: TRBV27
J gene: TRBJ1-2
D gene: TRBD1
CDR3 DNA: TGTGCCAGCAGGTACTACAGACAGGGAGAGAGTGTGGACTATGGCTACACCTTC
CDR3 protein: CASRYYRQGESVDYGYTF

V gene: TRBV2
J gene: TRBJ2-1
D gene: -
CDR3 DNA: TGTGCCAGCAGTAAAAAAGGGGGGGGTGAGCAGTTCTTC
CDR3 protein: CASSKKGGGEQFF

V gene: TRBV27
J gene: TRBJ2-1
D gene: -
CDR3 DNA: TGTGCCAGCAGTTTTGAAGGGAGGAACTACAATGAGCAGTTCTTC
CDR3 protein: CASSFEGRNYNEQFF

V gene: TRBV5-4
J gene: TRBJ1-2
D gene: TRBD1
CDR3 DNA: TGTGCCAGCAGCTTGTGGACAGGGGCGATCTATGGCTACACCTTC
CDR3 protein: CASSLWTGAIYGYTF

V gene: TRBV5-1
J gene: TRBJ2-3
D gene: -
CDR3 DNA: TGCGCCAGCAGCTTGGCGGGAGGCACAGATACGCAGTATTTT
CDR3 protein: CASSLAGGTDTQYF

V gene: TRBV21-1
J gene: TRBJ1-2
D gene: -
CDR3 DNA: TGTGCCAGCAGCAAAGTGGGTCGACAGGGGAGGGGGAGCTATGGCTACACCTTC
CDR3 protein: CASSKVGRQGRGSYGYTF

V gene: TRBV5-6
J gene: TRBJ1-6
D gene: TRBD1
CDR3 DNA: TGTGCCAGCAGCTTTGGAGACAGGGTTATGTCCCCCCTCCACTTT
CDR3 protein: CASSFGDRVMSPLHF

V gene: TRBV11-3
J gene: TRBJ2-2
D gene: TRBD2
CDR3 DNA: TGTGCCAGCAGCGGGACTAGATCTGCCACCGGGGAGCTGTTTTTT
CDR3 protein: CASSGTRSATGELFF

V gene: TRBV19
J gene: TRBJ2-1
D gene: -
CDR3 DNA: TGTGCCAGTAGTGGTGAGCTATCGAGCTCCTACAATGAGCAGTTCTTC
CDR3 protein: CASSGELSSSYNEQFF

V gene: TRBV2
J gene: TRBJ1-1
D gene: -
CDR3 DNA: TGTGCCAGCAGTGAAGCCCTGATCTACAGCAACACTGAAGCTTTCTTT
CDR3 protein: CASSEALIYSNTEAFF

V gene: TRBV27
J gene: TRBJ2-2
D gene: TRBD2
CDR3 DNA: TGTGCCAGCAGTTTATCGGCGGCTAGCGGGACCGGGGAGCTGTTTTTT
CDR3 protein: CASSLSAASGTGELFF

V gene: TRBV5-6
J gene: TRBJ1-2
D gene: -
CDR3 DNA: TGTGCCAGCAGCTCACGAGCGGACGGTTTCTATGGCTACACCTTC
CDR3 protein: CASSSRADGFYGYTF

V gene: TRBV19
J gene: TRBJ2-2
D gene: -
CDR3 DNA: TGTGCCAGTAGGCCCGGTCGCGTGGGCGACACCGGGGAGCTGTTTTTT
CDR3 protein: CASRPGRVGDTGELFF

V gene: TRBV15
J gene: TRBJ1-2
D gene: TRBD1
CDR3 DNA: TGTGCCACCACCCCGACAGGGAAAAGAGGAGGCTACACCTTC
CDR3 protein: CATTPTGKRGGYTF